The source of this T cell receptor (beta chain) is a study of T cell responses to AZD1222 COVID-19 vaccine. The CDR3 is 11 amino acids. The V and J ends lost 5 bases and 5 bases respectively, with 6 bases between them. Sequenced by immunoSEQ multiplex PCR; TCRdb stores in-frame clones only, minus some. The sample includes 150,000 to 200,000 clones, roughly 93% seen only once; the top ten take about 0.9%. Overall study findings and caveats: The donors showed a predominance of white British ancestry and of females, with possible underestimation of clonal diversity. Close to half of all spike-specific TCRs reportedly target regions of the variants that are unmutated. Seropositivity was recorded at baseline in only 6 or 7 AZD1222 recipients.

In regard to this clone: Its antigen remains unidentified.

The sample in question was peripheral blood, obtained on day 0 of AZD1222 vaccination. This chain connects TRBV12-3 or TRBV12-4 to TRBJ1-1, with no clear D. The receptor's source is an adult in good health. CDR3 residues: CASSQATEAFF. CDR3 in DNA: TGTGCCAGCAGTCAGGCTACTGAAGCTTTCTTT.